This TCR beta chain came from a study of liver allograft versus peripheral blood T cells. Across the whole study: Recipients' peripheral blood T cell receptor repertoires were compared with those in transplanted livers.

The germline V gene has CDR1 MNHNS and CDR2 SASEGT. CDR3 length: 16 amino acids. Trimming cost V 7 bases and J 1 base, with 19 bases left between them. TCRdb reprocessed the reads via MiXCR and lists one record per CDR3 protein. This table has 2,000 to 2,500 distinct CDR3 sequences, about 16% appearing once. Judged by abundance, this clonotype is large. The chain has TRBV6-1 and TRBJ1-2, with D possibly being TRBD1 (5 bases). The clonotype was recovered from a human patient who had a liver transplant. The graft donor may be the source of some T cells. The CDR3 region is CASINLGAQSNYGYTF. DNA of the CDR3: TGTGCCAGCATCAACCTCGGGGCCCAGAGTAACTATGGCTACACCTTC.